The rows below give T cell receptor beta chains drawn from one sample of a study of shared clonotypes between healthy human individuals. Libraries were prepared by immunoSEQ multiplex PCR; TCRdb keeps only in-frame clonotypes and omits some of them. The data hold roughly 770,000 clones, with just over 95% observed a single time. Material for sequencing was naive CD8+ T cells sorted from blood. The receptors originated from a man aged 25-40 years in good health. The CDR3 runs from the conserved cysteine through the conserved F or W. The D gene is left open where the match is weak. Size is stated for part of the rows, as once, few or many counts, or as a class when the clone is expanded.

clone size	V gene	J gene	D gene	CDR3 protein	CDR3 DNA
NA	TRBV11-3	TRBJ2-2	NA	CASSFDTANTGELFF	TGTGCCAGCAGCTTCGACACCGCGAACACCGGGGAGCTGTTTTTT
NA	TRBV29-1	TRBJ1-2	NA	CSARANYGYTF	TGCAGCGCGAGGGCTAACTATGGCTACACCTTC
NA	TRBV7-6	TRBJ2-1	NA	CASSLELPFGSSSYNEQFF	TGTGCCAGCAGCTTGGAACTCCCCTTCGGGAGTTCCTCCTACAATGAGCAGTTCTTC
once	TRBV5-4	TRBJ2-2	TRBD2	CASSFAGGTGELFF	TGTGCCAGCAGCTTTGCGGGGGGCACCGGGGAGCTGTTTTTT
NA	TRBV18	TRBJ2-7	NA	CASSPVGEQYF	TGTGCCAGCTCACCAGTGGGCGAGCAGTACTTC
NA	TRBV5-4	TRBJ2-3	TRBD2	CASSLLGSGRTSTDTQYF	TGTGCCAGCAGCTTGTTAGGTAGCGGGAGGACTAGCACAGATACGCAGTATTTT
NA	TRBV5-1	TRBJ2-5	NA	CASSARGSQETQYF	TGCGCCAGCAGCGCTAGGGGGAGTCAAGAGACCCAGTACTTC
NA	TRBV29-1	TRBJ2-1	TRBD2	CSVHTSGRAVDYNEQFF	TGCAGCGTACATACTAGCGGGAGGGCCGTGGACTACAATGAGCAGTTCTTC
NA	TRBV11-3	TRBJ2-3	NA	CASRQGPRTDTQYF	TGTGCCAGCAGACAGGGTCCTCGCACAGATACGCAGTATTTT
NA	TRBV2	TRBJ2-2	NA	CATLPRATGELFF	TGTGCCACCCTCCCCAGGGCCACCGGGGAGCTGTTTTTT
NA	TRBV5-1	TRBJ2-7	NA	CASSIQGAGLAYEQYF	TGCGCCAGCAGCATACAAGGGGCAGGTTTAGCCTATGAGCAGTACTTC
NA	TRBV9	TRBJ2-1	TRBD1	CASSVDQGARNEQFF	TGTGCCAGCAGCGTAGACCAGGGGGCTAGGAATGAGCAGTTCTTC
NA	TRBV11-2	TRBJ2-5	TRBD1	CASSLAHRGTQYF	TGTGCCAGCAGCTTAGCCCACAGGGGGACCCAGTACTTC
NA	TRBV7-6	TRBJ2-1	TRBD2	CASSLSGAQYNEQFF	TGTGCCAGCAGCTTGAGCGGGGCCCAGTACAATGAGCAGTTCTTC
NA	TRBV29-1	TRBJ2-1	TRBD2	CSVEQSSGNEQFF	TGCAGCGTTGAGCAGTCTAGCGGCAATGAGCAGTTCTTC
NA	TRBV25-1	TRBJ2-5	TRBD1	CASSGVTGEETQYF	TGTGCCAGCAGTGGGGTGACAGGGGAAGAGACCCAGTACTTC
NA	TRBV6-6	TRBJ2-7	NA	CASSYRLTGPDYEQYF	TGTGCCAGCAGTTACAGACTGACAGGTCCGGACTACGAGCAGTACTTC
NA	TRBV5-4	TRBJ2-1	NA	CASSEGRTSQVWYEQFF	TGTGCCAGCAGCGAGGGCAGAACTAGTCAGGTTTGGTATGAGCAGTTCTTC
NA	TRBV5-1	TRBJ2-1	TRBD2	CASSPKWLADNEQFF	TGCGCCAGCAGCCCAAAGTGGCTAGCGGACAATGAGCAGTTCTTC
NA	TRBV18	TRBJ2-3	NA	CASSPWAGSTDTQYF	TGTGCCAGCTCACCATGGGCCGGGAGCACAGATACGCAGTATTTT
NA	TRBV28	TRBJ2-7	NA	CASSFYSYEQYF	TGTGCCAGCAGTTTTTACTCGTACGAGCAGTACTTC
NA	TRBV4-1	TRBJ1-5	NA	CASSQEGEISQPQHF	TGCGCCAGCAGCCAAGAGGGGGAGATTAGTCAGCCCCAGCATTTT
once	TRBV5-4	TRBJ2-2	NA	CASSHTEPSTGELFF	TGTGCCAGCAGCCATACAGAGCCCTCGACCGGGGAGCTGTTTTTT
NA	TRBV7-8	TRBJ2-2	NA	CASSMGHTGELFF	TGTGCCAGCAGCATGGGACACACCGGGGAGCTGTTTTTT
NA	TRBV4-1	TRBJ2-1	TRBD1	CASSPDRGSHNEQFF	TGCGCCAGCAGCCCAGACAGGGGCTCTCACAATGAGCAGTTCTTC
NA	TRBV2	TRBJ2-1	TRBD2	CASSPRAGGGNEQFF	TGTGCCAGCAGTCCTCGAGCGGGAGGAGGCAATGAGCAGTTCTTC
NA	TRBV30	TRBJ2-1	TRBD2	CAWSGPVAGPYNEQFF	TGTGCCTGGAGTGGACCTGTAGCGGGGCCTTACAATGAGCAGTTCTTC
NA	TRBV28	TRBJ2-1	TRBD2	CASSPLASGSHNEQFF	TGTGCCAGCAGTCCCTTGGCTAGCGGGAGCCACAATGAGCAGTTCTTC
NA	TRBV28	TRBJ2-1	TRBD1	CASIEAGTGGDEQFF	TGTGCCAGCATCGAAGCCGGGACAGGGGGGGATGAGCAGTTCTTC
NA	TRBV6-6	TRBJ2-4	NA	CASSDPSNIQYF	TGTGCCAGCAGTGACCCTTCAAACATTCAGTACTTC
NA	TRBV28	TRBJ2-2	NA	CASSSLDRAGELFF	TGTGCCAGCAGTTCCCTGGATAGGGCCGGGGAGCTGTTTTTT